A selection of T cell receptor beta chains follows, all from one sample in a study of blood T cell repertoires in COVID-19. TCRdb keeps only in-frame clones here, not all; method: immunoSEQ multiplex PCR. The sample includes fewer than 70,000 clones, 85% to 90% of them seen just once. The material sequenced was peripheral blood. The receptors were gathered from a man aged 50 or older with acute or convalescent COVID-19. Both conserved end residues are part of each CDR3. A D gene is named only where the DNA matches it firmly. Rows may omit the clone size; those that give it use once, few, many or a size class.

v_call	j_call	clone_size	d_call	cdr3_nt	cdr3_aa
TRBV6-4	TRBJ2-7	few	TRBD2	TGTGCCAGCACGAAGGAACTCGGGACTAGGGGCTACGAGCAGTACTTC	CASTKELGTRGYEQYF
TRBV18	TRBJ2-2	-	-	TGTGCCAGCTCACCTACAGGGGGACTAAACACCGGGGAGCTGTTTTTT	CASSPTGGLNTGELFF
TRBV23-1	TRBJ2-6	-	-	TGCGCCAGCAGTCAAAGGGAGCCCTCTGGGGCCAACGTCCTGACTTTC	CASSQREPSGANVLTF
TRBV23-1	TRBJ2-6	-	-	TGCGCCAGCAGTCAATCGGGGCTCTTCTCTGGGGCCAACGTCCTGACTTTC	CASSQSGLFSGANVLTF
TRBV11-3	TRBJ2-5	-	-	TGTGCCAGCTCTTTATGGGGAGACGGAGAGACCCAGTACTTC	CASSLWGDGETQYF
TRBV7-2	TRBJ2-3	-	TRBD2	TGTGCCAGCAGCTTAGCTAGCGGGAGTATTGCAGATACGCAGTATTTT	CASSLASGSIADTQYF
TRBV3-1/TRBV3-2	TRBJ2-6	-	-	TGTGCCAGCAGCCAATCCTTTGAGAGCTCTGGGGCCAACGTCCTGACTTTC	CASSQSFESSGANVLTF
TRBV13	TRBJ1-1	-	-	TGTGCCAGCAGACAACAAGGCGGCACTGAAGCTTTCTTT	CASRQQGGTEAFF
TRBV28	TRBJ2-2	-	-	TGTGCCAGCAGAGACTTAGCGGCCGGGGAGCTGTTTTTT	CASRDLAAGELFF
TRBV2	TRBJ1-3	-	TRBD1	TGTGCCAGCAGTGAAGGAAGGGGACAGGGCCGAAACACCATATATTTT	CASSEGRGQGRNTIYF
TRBV28	TRBJ1-5	-	TRBD1	TGTGCCAGCAGTGAGACAGGGGACAATCAGCCCCAGCATTTT	CASSETGDNQPQHF
TRBV11-3	TRBJ1-1	few	-	TGTGCCAGCAGCTCCCGGGATGGCGGTGAAGCTTTCTTT	CASSSRDGGEAFF
TRBV19	TRBJ1-2	-	TRBD1	TGTGCCAGTAGTACAACCGGGACAGCTGTGCACTATGGCTACACCTTC	CASSTTGTAVHYGYTF
TRBV18	TRBJ2-1	-	TRBD2	TGTGCCAGCTCACCCTTTCGTAGCGGGAGTGGCAATGAGCAGTTCTTC	CASSPFRSGSGNEQFF
TRBV5-1	TRBJ1-1	-	TRBD1	TGCGCCAGCAAAATCGGACAGGGGGGCACTGAAGCTTTCTTT	CASKIGQGGTEAFF
TRBV4-1	TRBJ2-5	-	-	TGCGCCAGCAGCCCACCGAAGTCTAAGGGCTCGAGGTCGGGGAAAGAGACCCAGTACTTC	CASSPPKSKGSRSGKETQYF
TRBV27	TRBJ1-1	-	-	TGTGCCAGCGGAGGACGGTGGAACACTGAAGCTTTCTTT	CASGGRWNTEAFF
TRBV6-2/TRBV6-3	TRBJ1-4	once	-	TGTGCCAGCAGTTCGGGGGACTATGCAACTAATGAAAAACTGTTTTTT	CASSSGDYATNEKLFF
TRBV24-1	TRBJ1-5	-	TRBD1	TGTGCCACCAGTGCCCAGGGGGCTGTCGATCAGCCCCAGCATTTT	CATSAQGAVDQPQHF
TRBV4-2	TRBJ1-1	-	-	TGTGCCAGCACCCCTGCCTCCTGGGGCAGCCGATCCCGTACCATGAACACTGAAGCTTTCTTT	CASTPASWGSRSRTMNTEAFF
TRBV24-1	TRBJ2-1	-	-	TGTGCCACCAGTGATTTGCCCTTGGTAGACGGGTCCTACAATGAGCAGTTCTTC	CATSDLPLVDGSYNEQFF
TRBV2	TRBJ2-1	-	TRBD1	TGTGCCAGCAGTAAGGGACAGGGGGTTAATGAGCAGTTCTTC	CASSKGQGVNEQFF
TRBV28	TRBJ1-5	-	-	TGTGCCAGCAGTTTATGGGGAGATAGCAATCAGCCCCAGCATTTT	CASSLWGDSNQPQHF
TRBV7-2	TRBJ1-3	-	-	TGTGCCAGCAGCTTCGGACAGTACTCTGGAAACACCATATATTTT	CASSFGQYSGNTIYF
TRBV6-5	TRBJ2-2	-	-	TGTGCCAGCGGAGCCCATGGGTCGGACACCGGGGAGCTGTTTTTT	CASGAHGSDTGELFF
TRBV2	TRBJ2-5	-	TRBD2	TGTGCCAGCAGTGAGGAAGCGGGAGGGCGGGGAGAGACCCAGTACTTC	CASSEEAGGRGETQYF
TRBV4-3	TRBJ1-3	-	-	TGCGCCAGCAGCCAAGAATTAGCGTCAGGAGGTGGAAACACCATATATTTT	CASSQELASGGGNTIYF
TRBV10-3	TRBJ2-1	-	TRBD2	TGTGCCATCAGTGAGCGGGAGGGCCTCAATGAGCAGTTCTTC	CAISEREGLNEQFF
TRBV6-5	TRBJ1-2	-	-	TGTGCCAGCAGTTACTCTCAGGGAAATGGCTACACCTTC	CASSYSQGNGYTF
TRBV4-1	TRBJ2-2	-	-	TGCGCCAGCAGCCAAGCCGCCCAGGGGGGCACCGGGGAGCTGTTTTTT	CASSQAAQGGTGELFF
TRBV29-1	TRBJ2-3	-	-	TGCAGCGTTGCGGAGAGCACAGATACGCAGTATTTT	CSVAESTDTQYF
TRBV5-5	TRBJ1-5	-	TRBD1	TGTGCCAGCAGCATGGGACAGATCAATCAGCCCCAGCATTTT	CASSMGQINQPQHF
TRBV24-1	TRBJ2-1	-	TRBD1	TGTGCCACCAGTGGAACCGGGACAGACTCCAACAATGAGCAGTTCTTC	CATSGTGTDSNNEQFF
TRBV7-2	TRBJ1-1	once	-	TGTGCCAGCAGCAACAGGGTGAACACTGAAGCTTTCTTT	CASSNRVNTEAFF
TRBV9	TRBJ1-5	-	-	TGTGCCAGCAGCGTGACCGACGACTACAATCAGCCCCAGCATTTT	CASSVTDDYNQPQHF
TRBV9	TRBJ1-3	-	-	TGTGCCAGCAGCGAATTCTCAGGGGTTGGAAACACCATATATTTT	CASSEFSGVGNTIYF
TRBV29-1	TRBJ1-1	-	-	TGCAGCGTTGATAGGGAGCAGAACACTGAAGCTTTCTTT	CSVDREQNTEAFF
TRBV24-1	TRBJ2-2	-	TRBD2	TGTGCCACCAGTGAGCCAGCGGGAGGGGTAACCGGGGAGCTGTTTTTT	CATSEPAGGVTGELFF
TRBV3-1/TRBV3-2	TRBJ1-2	-	-	TGTGCCAGCAGCCGGGACGCGGGAGGCTACACCTTC	CASSRDAGGYTF
TRBV14	TRBJ2-1	-	-	TGTGCCAGCAGCCAAGATAGGAGCGGGACATGGGATGAGCAGTTCTTC	CASSQDRSGTWDEQFF
TRBV6-6	TRBJ1-2	-	TRBD1	TGTGCCAGCAGTAACCGGGACAGCAAGAACTATGGCTACACCTTC	CASSNRDSKNYGYTF
TRBV18	TRBJ1-2	once	TRBD1	TGTGCCAGCTCACCACGAAAAGGACGTACGGGACAGGCCACCAACTATGGCTACACCTTC	CASSPRKGRTGQATNYGYTF
TRBV7-9	TRBJ2-2	-	TRBD2	TGTGCCAGCAGCCAACCCCTAGCGGGAGACACCGGGGAGCTGTTTTTT	CASSQPLAGDTGELFF
TRBV7-8	TRBJ1-2	-	TRBD1	TGTGCCAGCAGCTTAGGGGACAGAAACTATGGCTACACCTTC	CASSLGDRNYGYTF
TRBV6-6	TRBJ2-4	-	-	TGTGCCAGCAGTCGAGCGGGTTCTGGTTCTTGGGCGGCCAAAAACATTCAGTACTTC	CASSRAGSGSWAAKNIQYF
TRBV7-9	TRBJ2-3	-	-	TGTGCCAGCAGCTTTAAGACAGAAATCGGTGGTACGCAGTATTTT	CASSFKTEIGGTQYF